The 29 T cell receptor beta chains given below trace back to one sample, sequenced in a study of response to subunit inactivated influenza vaccine. MiXCR, run by TCRdb on the RT-PCR reads, gives a single entry per CDR3 protein. The table shows about 800,000 distinct CDR3 sequences, with around 20% occurring only once. Source: PBMCs from blood, taken about 5 days after vaccination. The source is a man aged 50 or older who received an inactivated influenza vaccine.

The rearrangement uses TRBV20-1 and TRBJ2-7; 8 bases align to TRBD1. In germline, CDR1 is DFQATT, CDR2 SNEGSKA (reference sequence). The CDR3 contains 13 residues. Unmatched junction bases numbered 6, after V lost 6 bases and J lost 2 bases. CDR3 in amino acids: CSARGTGPYEQYF. In DNA form, the CDR3 reads TGCAGTGCCCGGGGGACAGGTCCCTACGAGCAGTACTTC.

The chain employs TRBV12-3 or TRBV12-4 and TRBJ2-2; the D gene is possibly TRBD2 (6 bases). This CDR3 region has 13 residues. Trimming took off 6 bases at V and 6 bases at J, with 11 bases between the two ends. DNA for the CDR3: TGTGCCAGCAGCCATGGGGGGTCCGGGGAGCTGTTTTTT. It yields the protein CASSHGGSGELFF.

V is TRBV20-1 and J is TRBJ1-4, with 7 bases matching TRBD1. The V and J ends lost 5 bases and 7 bases, in that order; junction bases with no gene match: 10. Per the germline V gene, CDR1 is DFQATT and CDR2 is SNEGSKA (reference sequence). The CDR3 loop spans 14 amino acids. The DNA for the CDR3 is TGCAGTGCTCAAAGAGGGGGCGGGGGTGAAAAACTGTTTTTT. Residues: CSAQRGGGGEKLFF.

This clonotype turned up a few times. This chain uses TRBV20-1 with TRBJ2-5; 11 bases fit TRBD2. V shed 6 bases, J shed 5 bases, and the junction held 8 bases outside the gene matches. The CDR3 spans 14 residues. Germline lookup yields CDR1 DFQATT and CDR2 SNEGSKA (reference sequence). In nucleotides, the CDR3 is TGCAGTGCAACCACTAGCGGGAGATGGGAGACCCAGTACTTC. Encoded protein: CSATTSGRWETQYF.

The chain has TRBV15 and TRBJ2-7; TRBD2 might be the D (6 bases). V lost 0 bases to trimming and J lost 5 bases, with 11 bases between them. The CDR3 sequence is 14 residues long. Germline CDR1 and CDR2: LNHNV and YYDKDF (reference sequence). The CDR3: CATSRDPGRNEQYF. The CDR3 DNA reads as TGTGCCACCAGCAGAGATCCAGGGAGGAACGAGCAGTACTTC.

This chain uses TRBV9 with TRBJ2-3, with a tentative D call TRBD1 (6 bases). Germline values: CDR1 SGDLS, CDR2 YYNGEE. Between the trimmed V and J ends, which lost 2 bases and 2 bases, there was a span of 15 bases. The CDR3 has 16 residues. CDR3 residues: CASSVSVKGDTDTQYF. CDR3 bases: TGTGCCAGCAGCGTTTCCGTAAAGGGGGACACAGATACGCAGTATTTT. Based on the CDR3 plus reference TRBV9 and TRBJ2-3, the full variable domain is DSGVTQTPKHLITATGQRVTLRCSPRSGDLSVYWYQQSLDQGLQFLIQYYNGEERAKGNILERFSAQQFPDLHSELNLSSLELGDSALYFCASSVSVKGDTDTQYFGPGTRLTVL.

The J gene is TRBJ1-5, the V gene TRBV4-1, with 7 bases identical to TRBD1. Per germline, CDR1 MGHRA and CDR2 YSYEKL. The ends lost 1 base at V and 3 bases at J; junction bases unmatched: 3. The CDR3 sequence is 15 residues long. The DNA of the CDR3 is TGCGCCAGCAGCCAAGGGACAGGTCCCAATCAGCCCCAGCATTTT. Translated, it gives CASSQGTGPNQPQHF.

The chain is built from TRBV6-2 or TRBV6-3 and TRBJ1-1, with 9 bases that match TRBD1. The CDR3 is 13 residues long. CDR1 is MNHEY and CDR2 is SVGEGT in the germline V gene. V gave up 6 bases and J gave up 6 bases; unmatched junction bases: 5. This CDR3 reads CASRATGGSEAFF. CDR3 coding DNA: TGTGCCAGCAGAGCTACAGGGGGCTCTGAAGCTTTCTTT.

The rearrangement joins TRBV3-1 to TRBJ2-1; 12 bases match TRBD2. CDR3 length: 18 amino acids. Germline lookup yields CDR1 LGHDT and CDR2 YNNKEL (reference sequence). V lost 4 bases to trimming and J lost 4 bases; unmatched junction nucleotides: 11. The CDR3 spells CASSLSPLLAGGYNEQFF. The CDR3 coding sequence is TGTGCCAGCAGCCTCAGTCCCCTCCTAGCGGGGGGGTACAATGAGCAGTTCTTC.

The table lists this clonotype with a few counts. This rearrangement joins TRBV7-2 to TRBJ2-2; perhaps D is TRBD1 or TRBD2 (5 bases each). Trimming pared 4 bases from V and 8 bases from J, leaving 11 bases between. Germline V gene data show CDR1 as SGHTA and CDR2 as FQGNSA. This CDR3 is 13 amino acids long. DNA for the CDR3: TGTGCCAGCAGCTCTTTTTGGGGGGGGGAGCTGTTTTTT. Protein sequence: CASSSFWGGELFF. The full variable domain, in which reference TRBV7-2 and TRBJ2-2 provide the parts outside the CDR3, is GAGVSQSPSNKVTEKGKDVELRCDPISGHTALYWYRQSLGQGLEFLIYFQGNSAPDKSGLPSDRFSAERTGGSVSTLTIQRTQQEDSAVYLCASSSFWGGELFFGEGSRLTVL.

This clonotype was found a few times. The chain links TRBV5-6 to TRBJ2-3; no reliable D call. The V and J ends lost 0 bases and 0 bases respectively, with 8 bases between them. This CDR3 has 15 residues. The germline V gene encodes CDR1 SGHDT and CDR2 YYEEEE. CDR3 DNA sequence: TGTGCCAGCAGCTTGGCCGCGACTAGCACAGATACGCAGTATTTT. Protein: CASSLAATSTDTQYF.

The chain uses TRBV20-1 and TRBJ2-7; either TRBD1 or TRBD2 may fit D (5 bases each). Trimming cost V 3 bases and J 2 bases, with 11 bases left between them. Germline V gene sequence: CDR1 DFQATT, CDR2 SNEGSKA (reference sequence). CDR3 length: 13 amino acids. Written as DNA, the CDR3 is TGCAGTGCTAGTCTCCCGGGACCCTACGAGCAGTACTTC. Protein: CSASLPGPYEQYF.

This sequence joins TRBV11-2 and TRBJ2-1, with 8 bases identical to TRBD1. Germline V gene sequence: CDR1 SGHAT, CDR2 FQNNGV. Trimming cost V 6 bases and J 3 bases; bases outside gene matches: 7. The CDR3 spans 15 residues. CDR3 sequence reads: CASSIDRGDYNEQFF. The CDR3 DNA is TGTGCCAGCAGTATCGACAGGGGAGACTACAATGAGCAGTTCTTC.

A few counts support this clonotype. The rearrangement uses TRBV4-1 and TRBJ2-4, with D hard to call. Germline CDR1 is MGHRA and CDR2 is YSYEKL. The CDR3 consists of 16 residues. Trimming left V 0 bases short and J 0 bases short, with 9 bases between. The CDR3 loop is CASSQDSTVAKNIQYF. The CDR3 coding sequence is TGCGCCAGCAGCCAAGATAGTACGGTAGCCAAAAACATTCAGTACTTC.

In this sample, this clonotype turned up a few times. The chain couples TRBV29-1 to TRBJ1-2; maybe TRBD1 (5 bases). Germline V gene sequence: CDR1 SQVTM, CDR2 ANQGSEA. The CDR3 consists of 14 residues. V was trimmed by 4 bases and J by 2 bases, leaving 14 bases between them. CDR3 amino acids: CSVGTPVGNYGYTF. The DNA for the CDR3 is TGCAGCGTTGGGACACCAGTCGGGAACTATGGCTACACCTTC.

This clonotype occurred many times. The chain uses TRBV29-1 and TRBJ2-1; a weak D match, TRBD2 (6 bases). The CDR3 totals 13 residues. V lost 2 bases, J lost 4 bases, and 9 bases lay in between. Germline V gene lookup returns CDR1 SQVTM and CDR2 ANQGSEA. This CDR3 is CSVESGAYNEQFF. In DNA form, the CDR3 reads TGCAGCGTTGAATCGGGAGCTTACAATGAGCAGTTCTTC.

The chain employs TRBV11-2 and TRBJ2-7, with 8 bases fitting TRBD2. CDR3 length: 16 amino acids. Germline V gene data show CDR1 as SGHAT and CDR2 as FQNNGV. The V segment lost 5 bases and the J segment 5 bases; nucleotides outside the gene matches: 14. This chain's CDR3 is CASSRIVSGRFHEQYF. The CDR3 nucleotides are TGTGCCAGCAGCCGTATCGTCAGCGGGAGATTCCACGAGCAGTACTTC.

In this sample, this clonotype turned up many times. The chain recombines TRBV7-3 with TRBJ2-3; TRBD2 matches 14 bases. The CDR3 sequence is 15 residues long. CDR1 and CDR2 (germline): SGHTA, FQGTGA. V dropped 5 bases and J dropped 8; count of bases not matched to a gene: 6. CDR3 DNA sequence: TGTGCCAGCAGCGCAGGGACTAGCGGGAGAGTTACGCAGTATTTT. Amino acids: CASSAGTSGRVTQYF.

This clonotype was seen only a few times. The chain is built from TRBV27 and TRBJ2-2; 8 bases agree with TRBD1. J lost 0 bases, V lost 4 bases, and 4 bases had no gene match. The CDR3 is 16 residues long. CDR1 is MNHEY, CDR2 SMNVEV, per germline (reference sequence). The CDR3 DNA follows: TGTGCCAGCAGTTGGGGGACAGGTTCGAACACCGGGGAGCTGTTTTTT. Its protein is CASSWGTGSNTGELFF.

This clonotype was seen more than once but under ten times. J is TRBJ2-2 and V is TRBV5-1; TRBD2 agrees at 11 bases. The V and J ends lost 2 bases and 5 bases, in that order; junction bases with no gene match: 8. This CDR3 is built from 17 residues. From germline, CDR1 is SGHRS and CDR2 YFSETQ. The CDR3 here is CASSFTLAGVGTGELFF. CDR3 DNA: TGCGCCAGCAGCTTTACACTAGCGGGAGTTGGAACCGGGGAGCTGTTTTTT.

The chain links TRBV7-9 to TRBJ2-1; tentatively, D is TRBD2 (5 bases). CDR1 is SEHNR and CDR2 is FQNEAQ in the germline V gene (reference sequence). The CDR3 extends over 12 amino acids. The V and J ends lost 6 bases and 5 bases respectively, with 8 bases between them. The CDR3 spells CASSFGDNEQFF. The CDR3 coding sequence is TGTGCCAGCAGTTTCGGGGACAATGAGCAGTTCTTC.

The rearrangement links TRBV19 to TRBJ2-7; the match to TRBD1 covers 8 bases. The V gene's germline CDR1 is LNHDA and CDR2 SQIVND (reference sequence). Unmatched junction bases numbered 12, after V lost 5 bases and J lost 3 bases. The CDR3 sequence is 16 residues long. DNA of the CDR3: TGTGCCAGTAGTGCCCCCAGGGGGCTCGCTGTCTACGAGCAGTACTTC. Its translation: CASSAPRGLAVYEQYF.

The table lists this clonotype with a few counts. The V and J genes are TRBV11-2 and TRBJ2-7; 13 nucleotides line up with TRBD2. CDR3 length: 18 residues. V shed 4 bases and J 1 base; nucleotides not matched to a gene: 10. Looked up from germline, CDR1 is SGHAT and CDR2 is FQNNGV. The CDR3 is CASSSSGTSGTLSYEQYF. The DNA of the CDR3 is TGTGCCAGCAGCTCCTCCGGGACTAGCGGGACCCTATCCTACGAGCAGTACTTC.

At least ten counts were recorded for this clonotype. This chain links TRBV27 with TRBJ2-6, with a possible D match to TRBD2 (5 bases). Trimming left V 3 bases short and J 0 bases short, with 12 bases between. Per the germline V gene, CDR1 is MNHEY and CDR2 is SMNVEV (reference sequence). CDR3 length: 17 amino acids. CDR3 sequence reads: CASSFLAGSSGANVLTF. The CDR3 bases are TGTGCCAGCAGTTTCCTGGCGGGTTCCTCTGGGGCCAACGTCCTGACTTTC.

The chain links TRBV7-6 to TRBJ2-7; D is uncertain. CDR3 length: 17 amino acids. Germline lookup yields CDR1 SGHVS and CDR2 FNYEAQ. Trimming cost V 5 bases and J 5 bases, with 25 bases left between them. CDR3 DNA: TGTGCCAGCAGCCCCCGACCCGCAGGTCCACCCTGGGACGAGCAGTACTTC. It yields the protein CASSPRPAGPPWDEQYF.

The chain links TRBV7-2 to TRBJ1-5; 7 nucleotides align to TRBD1. This CDR3 comprises 15 residues. After removal of 1 base from V and 6 bases from J, the junction contained 6 bases not matched to a gene. From germline, CDR1 is SGHTA and CDR2 FQGNSA. CDR3 sequence: CASSLVGNRGQPQHF. CDR3 DNA: TGTGCCAGCAGCTTAGTAGGGAACAGGGGTCAGCCCCAGCATTTT.

In its sample, this clonotype was seen a few times. The gene calls are TRBV4-2 and TRBJ2-7, with TRBD2 matching over 12 bases. The CDR3 has 17 amino acids. Germline CDR1 LGHNA, CDR2 YNFKEQ. V was pared by 1 base and J by 6 bases, with 10 bases of the junction left unmatched. The CDR3: CASSQVELAGGPGEQYF. Here the CDR3 DNA reads TGTGCCAGCAGCCAAGTTGAGCTAGCGGGGGGGCCAGGCGAGCAGTACTTC.

This clonotype was seen a few times. V usage is TRBV20-1 and J usage is TRBJ2-6, with D unresolved. Trimming shortened V by 1 base and J by 0 bases, and 7 bases separated the two germline ends. Per germline, CDR1 DFQATT and CDR2 SNEGSKA (reference sequence). This CDR3 spans 15 amino acids. CDR3 residues: CSARGVGSGANVLTF. The CDR3 nucleotides are TGCAGTGCTAGAGGGGTCGGCTCTGGGGCCAACGTCCTGACTTTC.

The rearrangement links TRBV5-1 to TRBJ2-1, with 9 bases fitting TRBD1. Germline V gene data show CDR1 as SGHRS and CDR2 as YFSETQ. V dropped 0 bases and J dropped 5; count of bases not matched to a gene: 3. The CDR3 spans 15 residues. DNA of the CDR3: TGCGCCAGCAGCTTGGAACAGGGGGCCAACAATGAGCAGTTCTTC. This sequence encodes CASSLEQGANNEQFF.